This T cell receptor (beta chain) appears in the sequencing data of a study of T cell changes during pregnancy in multiple sclerosis. Using immunoSEQ multiplex PCR, the repertoire was profiled, and TCRdb retains in-frame clones only, with some absent. The data show fewer than 40,000 clones, 90% seen once. The junction had 8 bases not matched to a gene; V was cut back by 4 bases and J by 6 bases. Per germline, CDR1 LGHNA and CDR2 YNFKEQ. The CDR3 totals 17 residues. The sequencing used CD4+ T cells from peripheral blood mononuclear cells, collected in the first trimester of pregnancy. This TCR derives from a female donor in good health, enrolled as a control in a pregnancy study. The rearrangement links TRBV4-2 to TRBJ2-3; 15 nucleotides line up with TRBD2. CDR3 nucleotides: TGTGCCAGCAGCCGGGGGGGACTAGCGGGGGGTGGGGATACGCAGTATTTT. Translation gives CASSRGGLAGGGDTQYF.